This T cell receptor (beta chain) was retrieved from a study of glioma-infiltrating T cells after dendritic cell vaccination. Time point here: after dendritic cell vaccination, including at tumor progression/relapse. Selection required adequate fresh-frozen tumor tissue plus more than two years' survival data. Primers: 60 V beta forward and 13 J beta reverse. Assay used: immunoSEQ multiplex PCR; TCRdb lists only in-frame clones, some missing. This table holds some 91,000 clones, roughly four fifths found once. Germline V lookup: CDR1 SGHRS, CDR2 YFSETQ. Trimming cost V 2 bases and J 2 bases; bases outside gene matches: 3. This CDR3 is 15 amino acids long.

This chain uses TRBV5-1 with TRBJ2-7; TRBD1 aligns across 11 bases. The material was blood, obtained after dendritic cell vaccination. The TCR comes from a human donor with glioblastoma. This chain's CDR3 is CASSFPGQGAYEQYF. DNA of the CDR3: TGCGCCAGCAGCTTCCCGGGACAGGGGGCCTACGAGCAGTACTTC.